What follows is one TCR beta chain and its context. Its specificity is unknown. This sample stems from a study of T cell repertoires in aging, cancer and after chemotherapy. Study results and limitations: Rebound thymic output was suggested by rising median generation probability during chemotherapy in each cancer cohort.

This CDR3 is 14 amino acids long. The germline V gene encodes CDR1 MNHNY and CDR2 SVGAGI (reference sequence). Trimming cost V 6 bases and J 6 bases, with 15 bases left between them. The template was genomic DNA from peripheral blood, not RNA. Multiplex touch-down PCR with TRB-A/B primers amplified rearranged V-D-J TRB sequences. One entry per CDR3 protein results from TCRdb running MiXCR on the multiplex PCR reads. The sample includes about 10,000 distinct CDR3 sequences, less than 45% seen only once; the top ten take 1.5% to 2%. Sequenced input: blood. The receptor was derived from a human donor in good health. The V gene is TRBV6-6, the J gene TRBJ1-5; no clear D gene. The CDR3 DNA follows: TGTGCCAGCAGAAAGAAGCGGGATCTTCAGCCCCAGCATTTT. This gives the protein CASRKKRDLQPQHF.